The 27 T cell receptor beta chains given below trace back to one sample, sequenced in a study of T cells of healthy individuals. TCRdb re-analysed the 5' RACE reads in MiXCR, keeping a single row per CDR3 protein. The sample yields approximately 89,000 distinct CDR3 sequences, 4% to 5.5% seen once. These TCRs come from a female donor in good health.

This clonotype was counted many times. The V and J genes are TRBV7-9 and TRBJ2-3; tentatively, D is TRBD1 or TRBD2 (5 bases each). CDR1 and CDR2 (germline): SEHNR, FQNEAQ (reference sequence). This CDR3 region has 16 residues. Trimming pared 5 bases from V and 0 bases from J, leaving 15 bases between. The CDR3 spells CASSPRGQGSTDTQYF. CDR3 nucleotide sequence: TGTGCCAGCAGCCCCCGAGGGCAGGGTAGCACAGATACGCAGTATTTT.

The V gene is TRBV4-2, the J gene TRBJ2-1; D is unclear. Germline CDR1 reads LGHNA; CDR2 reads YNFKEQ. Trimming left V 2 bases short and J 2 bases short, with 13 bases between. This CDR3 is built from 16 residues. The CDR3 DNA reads TGTGCCAGCAGCCAACGAGGTTCCTCGACCTACAATGAGCAGTTCTTC. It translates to CASSQRGSSTYNEQFF.

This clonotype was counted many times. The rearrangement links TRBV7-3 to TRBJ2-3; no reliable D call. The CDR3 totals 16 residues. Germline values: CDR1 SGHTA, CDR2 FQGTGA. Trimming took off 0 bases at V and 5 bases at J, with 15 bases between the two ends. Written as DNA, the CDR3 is TGTGCCAGCAGCTTAACTCTTCGCCCAGGCCGAGATACGCAGTATTTT. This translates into CASSLTLRPGRDTQYF.

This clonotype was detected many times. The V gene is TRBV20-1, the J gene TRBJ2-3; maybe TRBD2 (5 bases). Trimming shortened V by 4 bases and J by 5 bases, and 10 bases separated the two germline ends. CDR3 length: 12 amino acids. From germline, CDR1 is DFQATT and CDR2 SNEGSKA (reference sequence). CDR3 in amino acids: CSAKGLGDTQYF. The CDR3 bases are TGCAGTGCTAAAGGACTGGGAGATACGCAGTATTTT.

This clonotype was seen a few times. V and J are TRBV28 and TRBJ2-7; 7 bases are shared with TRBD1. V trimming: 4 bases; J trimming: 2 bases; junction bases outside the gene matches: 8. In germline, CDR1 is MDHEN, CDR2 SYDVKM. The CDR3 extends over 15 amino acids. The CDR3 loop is CASSSLDRFTYEQYF. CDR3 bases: TGTGCCAGCAGTTCCCTGGACAGGTTTACCTACGAGCAGTACTTC.

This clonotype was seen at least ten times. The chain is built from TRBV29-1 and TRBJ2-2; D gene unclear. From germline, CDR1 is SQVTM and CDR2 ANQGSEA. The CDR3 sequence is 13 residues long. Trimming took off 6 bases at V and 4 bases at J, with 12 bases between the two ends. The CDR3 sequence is CSVAPAGTGELFF. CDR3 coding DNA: TGCAGCGTCGCCCCCGCAGGCACCGGGGAGCTGTTTTTT.

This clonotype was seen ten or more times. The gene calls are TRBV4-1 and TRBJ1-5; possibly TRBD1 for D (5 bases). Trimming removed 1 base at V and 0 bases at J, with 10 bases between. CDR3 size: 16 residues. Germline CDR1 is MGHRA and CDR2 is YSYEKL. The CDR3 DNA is TGCGCCAGCAGCCAAGGTTGGGGGACTAGCAATCAGCCCCAGCATTTT. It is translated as CASSQGWGTSNQPQHF.

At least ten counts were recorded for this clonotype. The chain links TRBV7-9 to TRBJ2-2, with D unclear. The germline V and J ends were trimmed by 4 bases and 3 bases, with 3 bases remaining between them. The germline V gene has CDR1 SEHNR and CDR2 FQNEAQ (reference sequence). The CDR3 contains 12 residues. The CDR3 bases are TGTGCCAGCAGCTATGACACCGGGGAGCTGTTTTTT. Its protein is CASSYDTGELFF. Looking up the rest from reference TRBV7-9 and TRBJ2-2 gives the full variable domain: DTGVSQNPRHKITKRGQNVTFRCDPISEHNRLYWYRQTLGQGPEFLTYFQNEAQLEKSRLLSDRFSAERPKGSFSTLEIQRTEQGDSAMYLCASSYDTGELFFGEGSRLTVL.

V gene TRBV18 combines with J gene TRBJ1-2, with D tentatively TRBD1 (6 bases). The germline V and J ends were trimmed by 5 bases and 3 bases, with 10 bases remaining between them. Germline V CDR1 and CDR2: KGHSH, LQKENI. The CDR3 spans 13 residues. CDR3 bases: TGTGCCAGCTCATCGGACAGAGACTATGGCTACACCTTC. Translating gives CASSSDRDYGYTF.

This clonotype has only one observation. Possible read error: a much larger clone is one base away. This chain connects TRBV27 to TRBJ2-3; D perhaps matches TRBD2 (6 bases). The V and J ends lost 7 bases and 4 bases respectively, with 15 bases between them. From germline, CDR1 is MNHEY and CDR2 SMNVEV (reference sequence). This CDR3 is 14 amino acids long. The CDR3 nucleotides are TGTGCCAGCACAGGAGGGGTTAGCGCAGATACGCAGTATTTT. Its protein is CASTGGVSADTQYF.

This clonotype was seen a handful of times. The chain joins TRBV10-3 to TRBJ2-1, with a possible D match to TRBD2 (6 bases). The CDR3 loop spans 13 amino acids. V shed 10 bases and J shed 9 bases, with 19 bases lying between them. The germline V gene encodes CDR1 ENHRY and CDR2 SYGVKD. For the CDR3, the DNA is TGTGCCAGATCTAGCGTCCCCTCGGGTGAGCAGTTCTTC. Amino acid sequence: CARSSVPSGEQFF.

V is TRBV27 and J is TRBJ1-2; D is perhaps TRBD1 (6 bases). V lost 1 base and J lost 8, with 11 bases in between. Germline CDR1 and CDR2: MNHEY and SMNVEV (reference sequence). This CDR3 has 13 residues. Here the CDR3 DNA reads TGTGCCAGCAGTTTATACCAGGGGAGAGGCTACACCTTC. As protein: CASSLYQGRGYTF.

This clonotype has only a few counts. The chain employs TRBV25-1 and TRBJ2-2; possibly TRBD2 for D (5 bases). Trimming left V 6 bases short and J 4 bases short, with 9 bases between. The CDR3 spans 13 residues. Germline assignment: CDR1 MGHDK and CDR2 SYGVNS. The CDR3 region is CASRNGGTGELFF. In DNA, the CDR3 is TGTGCCAGCAGGAACGGAGGCACCGGGGAGCTGTTTTTT. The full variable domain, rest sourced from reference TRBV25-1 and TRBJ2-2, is EADIYQTPRYLVIGTGKKITLECSQTMGHDKMYWYQQDPGMELHLIHYSYGVNSTEKGDLSSESTVSRIRTEHFPLTLESARPSHTSQYLCASRNGGTGELFFGEGSRLTVL.

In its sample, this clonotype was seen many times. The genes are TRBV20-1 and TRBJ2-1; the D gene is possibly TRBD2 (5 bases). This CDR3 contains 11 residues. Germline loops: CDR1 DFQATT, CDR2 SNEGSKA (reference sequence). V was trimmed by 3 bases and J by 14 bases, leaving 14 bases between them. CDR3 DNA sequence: TGCAGTGCTAGTTACCTCGAGGAGGAGTTCTTC. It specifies CSASYLEEEFF.

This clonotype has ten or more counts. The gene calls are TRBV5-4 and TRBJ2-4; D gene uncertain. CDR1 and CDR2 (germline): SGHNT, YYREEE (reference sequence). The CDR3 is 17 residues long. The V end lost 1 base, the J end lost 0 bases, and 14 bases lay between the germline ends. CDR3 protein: CASSLSLGSLAKNIQYF. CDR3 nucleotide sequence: TGTGCCAGCAGCTTGAGTCTAGGCAGTCTAGCCAAAAACATTCAGTACTTC.

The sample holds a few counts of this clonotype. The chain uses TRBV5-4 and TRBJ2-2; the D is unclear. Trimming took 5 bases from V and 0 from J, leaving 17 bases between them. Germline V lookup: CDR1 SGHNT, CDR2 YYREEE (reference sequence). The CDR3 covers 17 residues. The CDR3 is CASRPGPPQSNTGELFF. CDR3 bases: TGTGCCAGCAGACCCGGACCCCCCCAATCGAACACCGGGGAGCTGTTTTTT.

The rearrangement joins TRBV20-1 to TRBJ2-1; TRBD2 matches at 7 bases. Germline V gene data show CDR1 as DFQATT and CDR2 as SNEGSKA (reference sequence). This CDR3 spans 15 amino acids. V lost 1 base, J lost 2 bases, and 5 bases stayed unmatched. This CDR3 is CSARAGRDTYNEQFF. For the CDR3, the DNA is TGCAGTGCTAGAGCGGGGAGGGATACCTACAATGAGCAGTTCTTC.

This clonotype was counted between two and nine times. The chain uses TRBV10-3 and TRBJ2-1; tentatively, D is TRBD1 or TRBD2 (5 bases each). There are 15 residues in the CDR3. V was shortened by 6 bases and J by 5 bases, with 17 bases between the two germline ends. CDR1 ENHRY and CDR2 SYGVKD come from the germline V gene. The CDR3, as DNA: TGTGCCATCAGCCTACCCGGGACCGGACACAATGAGCAGTTCTTC. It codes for CAISLPGTGHNEQFF.

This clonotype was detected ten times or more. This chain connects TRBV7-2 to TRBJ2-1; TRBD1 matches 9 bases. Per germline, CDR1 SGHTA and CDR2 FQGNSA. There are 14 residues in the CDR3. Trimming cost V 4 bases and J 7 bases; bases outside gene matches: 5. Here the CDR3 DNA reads TGTGCCAGCAGCTCCGGGACAGGGTCAAATGAGCAGTTCTTC. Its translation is CASSSGTGSNEQFF.

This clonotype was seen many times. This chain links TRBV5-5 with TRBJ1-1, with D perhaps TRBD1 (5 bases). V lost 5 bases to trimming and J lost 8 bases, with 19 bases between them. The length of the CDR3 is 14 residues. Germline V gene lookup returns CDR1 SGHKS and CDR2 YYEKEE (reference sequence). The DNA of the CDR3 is TGTGCCAGCAGTCAGTGGAAGGGGCCGACCGAAGCTTTCTTT. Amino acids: CASSQWKGPTEAFF.

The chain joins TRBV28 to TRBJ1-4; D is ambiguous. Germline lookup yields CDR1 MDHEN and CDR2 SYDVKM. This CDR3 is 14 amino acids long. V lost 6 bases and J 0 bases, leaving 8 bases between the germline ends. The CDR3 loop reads CASRTASTNEKLFF. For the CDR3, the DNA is TGTGCCAGCAGGACCGCTTCAACTAATGAAAAACTGTTTTTT.

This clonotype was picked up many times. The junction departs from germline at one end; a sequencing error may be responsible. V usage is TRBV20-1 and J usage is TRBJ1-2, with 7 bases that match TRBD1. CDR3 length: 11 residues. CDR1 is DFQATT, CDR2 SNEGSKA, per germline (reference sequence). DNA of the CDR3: TGCAGTGCTAGACTACCGGGACAGAACCAATTC. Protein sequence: CSARLPGQNQF.

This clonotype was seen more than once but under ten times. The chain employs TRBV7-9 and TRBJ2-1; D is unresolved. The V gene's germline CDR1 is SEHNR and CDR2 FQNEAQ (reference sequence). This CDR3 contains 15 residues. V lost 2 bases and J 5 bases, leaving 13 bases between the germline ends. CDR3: CASSLRPVGNNEQFF. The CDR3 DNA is TGTGCCAGCAGCTTAAGGCCTGTAGGGAACAATGAGCAGTTCTTC.

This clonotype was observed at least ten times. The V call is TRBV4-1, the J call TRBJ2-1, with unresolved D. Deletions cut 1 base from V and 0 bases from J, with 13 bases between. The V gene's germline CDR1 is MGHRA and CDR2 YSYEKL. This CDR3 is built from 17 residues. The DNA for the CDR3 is TGCGCCAGCAGCCAAGTTTTTCCCACGAGCTCCTACAATGAGCAGTTCTTC. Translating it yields CASSQVFPTSSYNEQFF.

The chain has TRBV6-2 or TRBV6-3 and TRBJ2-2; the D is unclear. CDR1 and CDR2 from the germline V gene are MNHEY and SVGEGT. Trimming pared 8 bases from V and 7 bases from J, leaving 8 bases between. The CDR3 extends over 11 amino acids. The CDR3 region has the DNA TGTGCCAGCTTATATAACGGGGAGCTGTTTTTT. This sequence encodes CASLYNGELFF.

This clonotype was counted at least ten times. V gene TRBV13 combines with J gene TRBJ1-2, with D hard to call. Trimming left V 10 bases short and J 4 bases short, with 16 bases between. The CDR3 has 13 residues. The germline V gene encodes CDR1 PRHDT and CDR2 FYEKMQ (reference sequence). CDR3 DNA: TGTGCCACACACCAACCGGAGCCCTATGGCTACACCTTC. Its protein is CATHQPEPYGYTF.

The CDR3 region is CAISESLAGGPRETQYF. CDR3 coding DNA: TGTGCCATCAGTGAGTCACTGGCGGGAGGCCCTCGGGAGACCCAGTACTTC. V usage is TRBV10-3 and J usage is TRBJ2-5; 8 bases match TRBD2. CDR3 length: 17 amino acids. Per the germline V gene, CDR1 is ENHRY and CDR2 is SYGVKD. Trimming removed 0 bases from V and 5 bases from J; junction bases left unmatched: 11.